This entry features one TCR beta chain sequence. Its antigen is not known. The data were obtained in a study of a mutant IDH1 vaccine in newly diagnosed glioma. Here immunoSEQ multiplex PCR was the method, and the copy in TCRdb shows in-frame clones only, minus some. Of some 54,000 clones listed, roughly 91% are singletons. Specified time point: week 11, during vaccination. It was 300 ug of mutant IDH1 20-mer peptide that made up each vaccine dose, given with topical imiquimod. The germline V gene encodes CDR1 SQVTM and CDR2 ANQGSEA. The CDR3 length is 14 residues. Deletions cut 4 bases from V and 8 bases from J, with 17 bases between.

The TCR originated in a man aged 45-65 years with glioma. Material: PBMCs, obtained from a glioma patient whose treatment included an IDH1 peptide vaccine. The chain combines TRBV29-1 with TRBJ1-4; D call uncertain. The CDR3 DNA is TGCAGCGTTGGTTCCGCAGGAGTGGGGGAAAAACTGTTTTTT. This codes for CSVGSAGVGEKLFF.